This is a list of T cell receptor beta chains from one sample in a study of T cell responses to AZD1222 COVID-19 vaccine. The protocol was immunoSEQ multiplex PCR, while the TCRdb copy is restricted to in-frame clones and leaves out a portion. The sample has more than 100,000 clones, approximately 89% seen once. Here the sequenced sample was peripheral blood, taken on day 0 of AZD1222 vaccination. The receptors stem from an adult in good health. Each CDR3 is given with its conserved first and last residue. The D gene is left open where the match is weak. Clone size, where shown, is once, few, many, or a class for clones that have expanded.

>few|TRBJ2-2|.|16|TRBV4-1
TGCGCCAGCAGAAACGATGCAGGGCCAAACACCGGGGAGCTGTTTTTT
CASRNDAGPNTGELFF
>.|TRBJ1-6|.|14|TRBV5-4
TGTGCCAGCAGCTTGTATGGGGGGCAGTCACCCCTCCACTTT
CASSLYGGQSPLHF
>.|TRBJ1-5|.|14|TRBV18
TGTGCCAGCTCACTCGCCGATAGCAATCAGCCCCAGCATTTT
CASSLADSNQPQHF
>.|TRBJ1-1|.|14|TRBV23-1
TGCGCCAGCAGTCAAAGTCCGCGGGACACAGAAGCTTTCTTT
CASSQSPRDTEAFF
>.|TRBJ2-4|TRBD2|19|TRBV24-1
TGTGCCACCAGTGAATCGGGACTAGCGGGGGGGCTTGCCAAAAACATTCAGTACTTC
CATSESGLAGGLAKNIQYF
>.|TRBJ1-4|.|13|TRBV30
TGTGCCTGGAGATTGACAGCTAATGAAAAACTGTTTTTT
CAWRLTANEKLFF
>.|TRBJ1-4|.|16|TRBV7-9
TGTGCCAGCAGCTTAAGTCAGGGTGCAATGTGGGAAAAACTGTTTTTT
CASSLSQGAMWEKLFF
>.|TRBJ1-2|.|15|TRBV19
TGTGCCAGTAGTATAGATAGTCGGGCAGGGTCTGGCTACACCTTC
CASSIDSRAGSGYTF
>once|TRBJ2-1|TRBD2|15|TRBV28
TGTGCCAGCAGTTCGAGCGGGAGGGCCCACAATGAGCAGTTCTTC
CASSSSGRAHNEQFF
>.|TRBJ1-1|.|13|TRBV11-3
TGTGCCAGCAGCTTATCGCAGAACACTGAAGCTTTCTTT
CASSLSQNTEAFF
>.|TRBJ2-5|TRBD1|14|TRBV5-1
TGCGCCAGCAGCTTGGATCCAGGGGGAGAGACCCAGTACTTC
CASSLDPGGETQYF
>.|TRBJ1-2|.|14|TRBV7-7
TGTGCCAGCAGCTCCCTTAGATATCTTTATGGCTACACCTTC
CASSSLRYLYGYTF
>.|TRBJ2-7|TRBD2|18|TRBV5-6
TGTGCCAGCAGCTTGGCCGGGACTAGCGGGTTGAGCTCCTACGAGCAGTACTTC
CASSLAGTSGLSSYEQYF
>.|TRBJ2-3|.|14|TRBV3-1/TRBV3-2
TGTGCCAGCAGCCAAGAACAGGGTCGGGATACGCAGTATTTT
CASSQEQGRDTQYF
>.|TRBJ1-5|TRBD1|15|TRBV4-1
TGCGCCAGCAGCCCCGGACAGGTAGGCAATCAGCCCCAGCATTTT
CASSPGQVGNQPQHF
>once|TRBJ2-7|TRBD2|14|TRBV14
TGTGCCAGCAGCCTCAGCGGGACCTCCTACGAGCAGTACTTC
CASSLSGTSYEQYF
>.|TRBJ2-5|TRBD1|16|TRBV7-9
TGTGCCAGCAGCCCTAGGGACAGGGGGCGTGGGGAGACCCAGTACTTC
CASSPRDRGRGETQYF
>.|TRBJ1-3|.|15|TRBV2
TGTGCCAGCAGTCAGGTGGGGCTCGGAGGAAACACCATATATTTT
CASSQVGLGGNTIYF
>.|TRBJ1-2|.|12|TRBV4-2
TGTGCCAGCAGCTTGACAGGATCCGGCTACACCTTC
CASSLTGSGYTF
>.|TRBJ1-2|TRBD1|13|TRBV19
TGTGCCAGTACCCCGGGACAGCCCCATGGCTACACCTTC
CASTPGQPHGYTF
>few|TRBJ1-1|.|12|TRBV10-3
TGTGCCATCAGTGAAGTAGGGGGTGAAGCTTTCTTT
CAISEVGGEAFF
>.|TRBJ1-2|.|17|TRBV19
TGTGCCAGTAGTATTGTTCGGGCAGCAGGAACTAACTATGGCTACACCTTC
CASSIVRAAGTNYGYTF
>once|TRBJ2-6|.|13|TRBV30
TGTGCCTGGAGACTCTCTGGGGCCAACGTCCTGACTTTC
CAWRLSGANVLTF
>.|TRBJ2-7|TRBD1|14|TRBV28
TGTGCCAGCAGACCTTCCGGGACAGCCTACGAGCAGTACTTC
CASRPSGTAYEQYF
>.|TRBJ1-1|TRBD1|16|TRBV5-6
TGTGCCAGCAGCCCATTCGCAGGGGGGGCGAACACTGAAGCTTTCTTT
CASSPFAGGANTEAFF
>once|TRBJ2-1|.|15|TRBV29-1
TGCAGCGTTGAAGATCGGGTCACCTACTACAATGAGCAGTTCTTC
CSVEDRVTYYNEQFF
>.|TRBJ2-7|.|15|TRBV19
TGTGCCAGTAGTATTAGTCTGGGTTTAGGGGGCGAGCAGTACTTC
CASSISLGLGGEQYF
>once|TRBJ1-1|.|11|TRBV7-9
TGTGCCAGCAGCTTGAACACTGAAGCTTTCTTT
CASSLNTEAFF
>few|TRBJ1-1|.|16|TRBV18
TGTGCCAGCTCACCACGTACCGACGGAGGGAACACTGAAGCTTTCTTT
CASSPRTDGGNTEAFF
>.|TRBJ1-2|.|11|TRBV12-3/TRBV12-4
TGTGCCAGCAGTGGCTGGGATGGCTACACCTTC
CASSGWDGYTF
>.|TRBJ1-2|.|13|TRBV5-1
TGCGCCAGCAGCTTGGACAGATTAGGGGGCTACACCTTC
CASSLDRLGGYTF
>.|TRBJ1-2|TRBD1|14|TRBV6-5
TGTGCCAGCAGACCGGACAGGGGGGATTATGGCTACACCTTC
CASRPDRGDYGYTF
>.|TRBJ2-7|TRBD2|16|TRBV6-1
TGTGCCAGCAGTGACCTTAGCGGGGTCACCTCCTACGAGCAGTACTTC
CASSDLSGVTSYEQYF
>.|TRBJ1-5|TRBD1|14|TRBV18
TGTGCCAGCTCCCAAGGGGGCCGGCTTCAGCCCCAGCATTTT
CASSQGGRLQPQHF
>.|TRBJ1-6|.|14|TRBV24-1
TGTGCCACCAGCGACAGTAATTTGGATTCACCCCTCCACTTT
CATSDSNLDSPLHF
>.|TRBJ1-5|.|18|TRBV12-2
TGTGCAAGTCGCTTAGAGAGTTTAGGACACCCTAGCAATCAGCCCCAGCATTTT
CASRLESLGHPSNQPQHF